This TCR beta chain emerged from a study of blood T cells in healthy people across ages. A second PCR, run for roughly 7 to 11 cycles, used a sample-barcoded 5' primer plus a J-beta primer mix. TCRdb re-called the 5' RACE reads through MiXCR, storing one row per CDR3 protein. The sample has hundreds of thousands of distinct CDR3 sequences; 49% are singletons. This CDR3 region has 16 residues. V dropped 2 bases and J dropped 5 bases, with 18 bases sitting between them. Germline V CDR1 and CDR2: SGHTA, FQGNSA. This TCR derives from a woman in her sixties in good health. The source material was blood. This chain joins TRBV7-2 and TRBJ1-1, with D possibly matching TRBD1 (5 bases). The CDR3 DNA reads TGTGCCAGCAGCTTAACTTTTAGCGGGACCCGAACTGAAGCTTTCTTT. It codes for CASSLTFSGTRTEAFF.